The 9 T cell receptor beta chains below all came from one sample that was sequenced in a study of OX40 agonist ivuxolimab in advanced cancers. Assay used: immunoSEQ multiplex PCR; TCRdb lists only in-frame clones, some missing. The table records 35,000 to 55,000 clones, 82% of them present only once. The starting material was CD4+ or CD8+ T cells sorted from blood, obtained in a trial of the OX40 agonist ivuxolimab. Receptor source: an adult with an advanced solid tumor such as melanoma, head and neck, liver or kidney cancer.

The rearrangement uses TRBV27 and TRBJ1-2; the D is unclear. Trimming left V 5 bases short and J 7 bases short, with 17 bases between. In germline, CDR1 is MNHEY, CDR2 SMNVEV (reference sequence). The CDR3 is 14 amino acids. The CDR3 region is CASSPTGMGSGYTF. DNA for the CDR3: TGTGCCAGCAGTCCAACCGGGATGGGTAGTGGCTACACCTTC.

The rearrangement joins TRBV15 to TRBJ2-7; TRBD1 matches at 10 bases. This CDR3 comprises 15 residues. The V gene end was trimmed by 0 bases and the J gene end by 4 bases; junction bases not matched to a gene: 3. Germline lookup yields CDR1 LNHNV and CDR2 YYDKDF (reference sequence). The CDR3 bases are TGTGCCACCAGCAGAGAGGACAGGGGGAAATACGAGCAGTACTTC. Its translation is CATSREDRGKYEQYF. The entire variable domain, with the rest obtained from reference TRBV15 and TRBJ2-7, is as follows: DAMVIQNPRYQVTQFGKPVTLSCSQTLNHNVMYWYQQKSSQAPKLLFHYYDKDFNNEADTPDNFQSRRPNTSFCFLDIRSPGLGDTAMYLCATSREDRGKYEQYFGPGTRLTVT.

This chain links TRBV5-8 with TRBJ1-5; 7 bases are shared with TRBD1. CDR1 and CDR2 from the germline V gene are SGHTS and YDEGEE. The CDR3 length is 15 residues. V trimming: 1 base; J trimming: 4 bases; junction bases outside the gene matches: 5. CDR3 coding DNA: TGTGCCAGCAGCTTGCGGGACAGAGCTAATCAGCCCCAGCATTTT. This gives the protein CASSLRDRANQPQHF.

This clone was seen just once. J is TRBJ2-5 and V is TRBV2; D might be TRBD2 (5 bases). Germline CDR1 is SNHLY and CDR2 is FYNNEI. Trimming took 3 bases from V and 1 from J, leaving 30 bases between them. The CDR3 runs to 21 residues. This chain's CDR3 is CASSEGLGDGGGWFGQETQYF. The CDR3, as DNA: TGTGCCAGCAGTGAGGGCCTAGGAGACGGAGGCGGTTGGTTCGGCCAAGAGACCCAGTACTTC.

This clone was detected only once. The V call is TRBV7-2, the J call TRBJ2-7; 7 bases line up with TRBD2. The CDR3 contains 15 residues. V trimming: 0 bases; J trimming: 3 bases; junction bases outside the gene matches: 5. Germline CDR1 and CDR2: SGHTA and FQGNSA. The CDR3 loop reads CASSLASGLIYEQYF. The CDR3 bases are TGTGCCAGCAGCTTAGCGTCGGGACTAATCTACGAGCAGTACTTC.

The rearrangement joins TRBV2 to TRBJ2-5; D call uncertain. Germline V lookup: CDR1 SNHLY, CDR2 FYNNEI. The V gene lost 3 bases and the J gene lost 2 bases, with 7 bases spanning the gap. The CDR3 is made up of 13 amino acids. CDR3 DNA sequence: TGTGCCAGCAGTGACGCGGAACAAGAGACCCAGTACTTC. This encodes CASSDAEQETQYF. The entire variable domain, with the rest obtained from reference TRBV2 and TRBJ2-5, is as follows: EPEVTQTPSHQVTQMGQEVILRCVPISNHLYFYWYRQILGQKVEFLVSFYNNEISEKSEIFDDQFSVERPDGSNFTLKIRSTKLEDSAMYFCASSDAEQETQYFGPGTRLLVL.

In its sample, this clone was seen once. The CDR3: CATAPGRETQYF. DNA of the CDR3: TGTGCCACTGCCCCGGGGAGGGAGACCCAGTACTTC. The chain joins TRBV10-3 to TRBJ2-5; D is perhaps TRBD2 (6 bases). The CDR3 sequence is 12 residues long. Germline V lookup: CDR1 ENHRY, CDR2 SYGVKD. V lost 10 bases to trimming and J lost 5 bases, with 14 bases between them.

As for this clone: One base separates it from a far larger clone, so it is likely a read error. The rearrangement uses TRBV5-6 and TRBJ2-2, with 7 bases fitting TRBD1. The CDR3 length is 15 residues. Germline-derived CDR1 and CDR2 are SGHDT and YYEEEE. The ends lost 0 bases at V and 3 bases at J; junction bases unmatched: 2. The CDR3 DNA reads TGTGCCAGCAGCTTGGTAGGGGGCGACACCGGGGAGCTGTTTTTT. This gives the protein CASSLVGGDTGELFF. Combining the CDR3 with reference TRBV5-6 and TRBJ2-2 gives the whole variable domain DAGVTQSPTHLIKTRGQQVTLRCSPKSGHDTVSWYQQALGQGPQFIFQYYEEEERQRGNFPDRFSGHQFPNYSSELNVNALLLGDSALYLCASSLVGGDTGELFFGEGSRLTVL.

The chain couples TRBV14 to TRBJ2-5, with 9 bases lining up with TRBD1. V shed 4 bases, J shed 6 bases, and the junction held 3 bases outside the gene matches. Germline CDR1 SGHDN, CDR2 FVKESK. The CDR3 loop spans 13 amino acids. CDR3 DNA sequence: TGTGCCAGCAGCCGGGACAGGGTGAAGACCCAGTACTTC. Protein sequence: CASSRDRVKTQYF.